This T cell receptor beta chain was profiled in a study of vaccination and CD4 T cells after COVID-19. Study-wide context: Each convalescent patient was PCR positive for SARS-CoV-2 on nasal swab; under ten cases were mild and one severe. In culture, cells were exposed to overlapping spike peptides from SARS-CoV-2, HCoV-NL63, HCoV-OC43 and HCoV-229E. Study-wide findings and caveats: Within the convalescent patients, spike mono-reactivity was found in 304 of 307 vaccine-specific clones.

Treatment: approximately nine-day PBMC culture with coronavirus spike peptide pools or control peptides (ViraFEST assay). Researchers reported culturing 2 million to 2.5 million PBMCs per well with around 10 IU/ml IL-2 and 8 to 10 ug/ml peptide pools. In regard to this clonotype: Its antigen is not known.

Sequenced with the Oncomine TCR Beta short-read assay was DNA taken from cultured CD4+ T cells. TCRdb ran MiXCR on the PCR reads and lists one entry per CDR3 protein. The sample contains approximately 5,000 distinct CDR3 sequences, 25% of which appear only once. Germline V gene lookup returns CDR1 MNHGY and CDR2 SAAAGT. The ends were cut back, 5 bases at V and 8 bases at J, with 7 bases in the middle. The CDR3 sequence is 11 residues long. The chain couples TRBV6-8 to TRBJ1-5; D ambiguous. The sequence came from a human donor who had recovered from COVID-19. Material: CD4+ T cells from blood, cultured in vitro, obtained after SARS-CoV-2 vaccination. The DNA of the CDR3 is TGTGCCAGCAGTCCCTTTAAGCCCCAGCATTTT. This codes for CASSPFKPQHF.